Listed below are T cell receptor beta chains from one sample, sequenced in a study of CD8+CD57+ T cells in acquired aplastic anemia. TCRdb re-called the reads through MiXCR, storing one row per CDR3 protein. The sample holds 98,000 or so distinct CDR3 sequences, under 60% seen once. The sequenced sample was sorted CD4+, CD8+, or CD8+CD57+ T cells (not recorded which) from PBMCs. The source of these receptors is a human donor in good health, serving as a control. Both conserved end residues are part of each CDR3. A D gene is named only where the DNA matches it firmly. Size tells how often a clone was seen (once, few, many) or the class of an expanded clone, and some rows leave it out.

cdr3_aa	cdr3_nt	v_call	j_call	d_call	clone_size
CASSLFGNTGELFF	TGTGCCAGCAGCTTATTCGGAAACACCGGGGAGCTGTTTTTT	TRBV7-2	TRBJ2-2	NA	many
CARWTGYEQYF	TGTGCCAGATGGACAGGCTACGAGCAGTACTTC	TRBV2	TRBJ2-7	TRBD1	NA
CASSIWGNEQYF	TGTGCCAGTAGTATCTGGGGAAACGAGCAGTACTTC	TRBV19	TRBJ2-7	NA	many
CASRDLNTEAFF	TGTGCCAGCCGGGACTTGAACACTGAAGCTTTCTTT	TRBV11-2	TRBJ1-1	NA	many
CASMRTGTYEQYF	TGTGCCAGCATGAGGACAGGGACCTACGAGCAGTACTTC	TRBV2	TRBJ2-7	TRBD1	NA
CASSPPVRAATNEKLFF	TGTGCCAGCAGCCCACCGGTGAGGGCCGCAACTAATGAAAAACTGTTTTTT	TRBV6-1	TRBJ1-4	NA	NA
CASSLEGGYSYEQYF	TGCGCCAGCAGCTTGGAGGGGGGTTACTCCTACGAGCAGTACTTC	TRBV5-1	TRBJ2-7	NA	NA
CASSLDGGYYGYTF	TGTGCCAGCAGCTTAGATGGGGGTTACTATGGCTACACCTTC	TRBV7-2	TRBJ1-2	NA	few
CASSQLRMQGGNEQFF	TGTGCCAGCAGCCAATTACGGATGCAGGGGGGCAATGAGCAGTTCTTC	TRBV16	TRBJ2-1	NA	NA
CASSLEGISYEQYF	TGTGCCAGCAGTTTAGAGGGCATTTCCTACGAGCAGTACTTC	TRBV27	TRBJ2-7	NA	many
CASSLSGGNTEAFF	TGCGCCAGCAGCTTATCGGGGGGGAACACTGAAGCTTTCTTT	TRBV5-1	TRBJ1-1	NA	NA
CASSYETAGYSGANVLTF	TGTGCCAGCAGTTATGAGACGGCTGGATACTCTGGGGCCAACGTCCTGACTTTC	TRBV6-2/TRBV6-3	TRBJ2-6	NA	few
CATSEGGAAYEQYF	TGTGCCACCAGTGAGGGAGGGGCCGCCTACGAGCAGTACTTC	TRBV24-1	TRBJ2-7	TRBD2	NA
CASSTDRGYEQYF	TGTGCCAGCAGCACCGACAGGGGGTACGAGCAGTACTTC	TRBV7-2	TRBJ2-7	TRBD1	few
CATSDVGTDYGYTF	TGTGCCACCAGTGATGTCGGGACGGACTATGGCTACACCTTC	TRBV24-1	TRBJ1-2	NA	NA
CASSDQGSTYEQYF	TGTGCCAGCAGTGATCAGGGGTCGACCTACGAGCAGTACTTC	TRBV2	TRBJ2-7	NA	NA
CASRIGSTEAFF	TGTGCCAGCAGGATAGGGAGCACTGAAGCTTTCTTT	TRBV6-1	TRBJ1-1	NA	once
CASSYRMGVSNTQYF	TGTGCCAGCAGTTATCGGATGGGGGTCTCGAATACGCAGTACTTT	TRBV25-1	TRBJ2-3	NA	NA
CATSRDVHPSISPLHF	TGTGCCACCAGCAGAGATGTTCACCCCTCCATCTCACCCCTCCACTTT	TRBV15	TRBJ1-6	NA	NA
CASSLVEGLNTEAFF	TGCGCCAGCAGCTTGGTTGAGGGGCTGAACACTGAAGCTTTCTTT	TRBV5-1	TRBJ1-1	NA	NA
CASSQGPPGLGYTF	TGTGCCAGCAGCCAAGGGCCCCCAGGTTTAGGCTACACCTTC	TRBV10-3	TRBJ1-2	NA	NA
CAISAGWAGSKSETQYF	TGTGCCATCAGTGCCGGGTGGGCAGGGTCCAAGTCGGAGACCCAGTACTTC	TRBV10-3	TRBJ2-5	NA	many
CASAEDGMNTEAFF	TGCGCCAGCGCCGAGGACGGCATGAACACTGAAGCTTTCTTT	TRBV10-1	TRBJ1-1	NA	NA
CARAMRQGTYYGYTF	TGTGCCCGCGCCATGCGGCAGGGCACATACTATGGCTACACCTTC	TRBV27	TRBJ1-2	NA	NA
CATQQGAGNQPQHF	TGTGCCACCCAACAGGGGGCGGGCAATCAGCCCCAGCATTTT	TRBV15	TRBJ1-5	TRBD1	NA
CATPDREGIRNQPQHF	TGTGCCACGCCGGACAGGGAGGGGATTCGCAATCAGCCCCAGCATTTT	TRBV25-1	TRBJ1-5	TRBD1	NA
CATSRDLTARSEAFF	TGTGCCACCAGCAGAGATTTGACAGCTAGGTCTGAAGCTTTCTTT	TRBV15	TRBJ1-1	NA	few
CASSEARISEAFF	TGTGCCAGCAGTGAAGCAAGAATCTCTGAAGCTTTCTTT	TRBV2	TRBJ1-1	NA	NA
CASSQDWGGYYNSPLHF	TGCGCCAGCAGCCAAGACTGGGGGGGTTACTATAATTCACCCCTCCACTTT	TRBV4-1	TRBJ1-6	NA	many
CASSLSRGGTLQETQYF	TGTGCCAGCAGCTTAAGTCGGGGGGGGACTCTCCAAGAGACCCAGTACTTC	TRBV11-2	TRBJ2-5	TRBD2	many
CATSAVDTQYF	TGTGCCACCAGTGCTGTAGATACGCAGTATTTT	TRBV24-1	TRBJ2-3	NA	NA
CAISIDRGLAYEQYF	TGCGCCATCAGCATAGACAGGGGGCTAGCCTACGAGCAGTACTTC	TRBV10-2	TRBJ2-7	TRBD1	few
CASSQRDSGQGNSPLHF	TGCGCCAGCAGCCAACGGGACTCGGGACAAGGAAATTCACCCCTCCACTTT	TRBV4-3	TRBJ1-6	NA	many
CASSLDTPSYEQYF	TGCGCCAGCAGCTTGGATACACCTTCCTACGAGCAGTACTTC	TRBV5-1	TRBJ2-7	NA	NA
CSASSGVGETQYF	TGCAGTGCTAGTTCGGGGGTCGGAGAGACCCAGTACTTC	TRBV20-1	TRBJ2-5	NA	NA
CANGGQPDAGNTIYF	TGTGCCAACGGGGGTCAACCTGACGCTGGAAACACCATATATTTT	TRBV2	TRBJ1-3	NA	NA
CASRGTGSTEAFF	TGTGCCAGCAGGGGCACAGGGAGCACTGAAGCTTTCTTT	TRBV12-3/TRBV12-4	TRBJ1-1	NA	NA
CAWSSRTGHSPLHF	TGTGCCTGGAGCTCCAGGACAGGGCACTCACCCCTCCACTTT	TRBV30	TRBJ1-6	TRBD1	NA
CASSFLGTGPDTQYF	TGTGCCAGCAGCTTCCTCGGGACAGGGCCAGATACGCAGTATTTT	TRBV12-3/TRBV12-4	TRBJ2-3	TRBD1	many
CATSDPVSRAETQETQYF	TGTGCCACCAGTGACCCTGTATCTCGTGCCGAGACCCAAGAGACCCAGTACTTC	TRBV24-1	TRBJ2-5	NA	many
CAIKGQGRDYEQYF	TGTGCCATCAAGGGACAGGGCCGAGACTACGAGCAGTACTTC	TRBV10-3	TRBJ2-7	TRBD1	NA